This T cell receptor beta chain was recovered during a study of tumor and adjacent non-tumor tissue in lung cancer listed by TCRdb under 2018. As for the study more broadly: The cohort included eleven to twelve adenocarcinoma, a couple of squamous cell carcinoma and 1 small cell lung cancer patients. Some 30 paired specimens, one tumor and one normal lung sample per patient, were profiled by TCRbeta CDR3 sequencing. The study compared bulk TCRbeta repertoires between lung tumor tissue and matched distant non-tumor lung tissue from around 16 lung cancer patients. Sequencing generated a total of roughly 130 million productive TCRbeta reads, averaging roughly 4.2 million reads per sample. The approximately 15 enrolled patients, of whom around 10 were men and 5 were women, were aged about 31 to 80 years and were diagnosed with TNM stage I to III disease. The research as a whole found: Significantly higher TCR diversity was found in younger patients, and higher tumor TCR diversity was associated with shorter overall and disease-free survival. Neither the sequencing platform nor unique molecular identifiers are named or mentioned anywhere in the methods. The top 100 clones accounted for a significantly larger cumulative portion of the repertoire in normal lung than in tumor tissue. Tumor tissue showed significantly higher TCR diversity (inverse Simpson) than normal lung tissue, at around 450 vs 150 (P = 0.0075, Mann-Whitney U test). Because peripheral blood was not sequenced, blood TCRbeta repertoires in the lung cancer patients of the study were not examined. With only about 16 patients in the cohort, the authors noted that larger samples and more detailed clinical data are needed.

On this clonotype itself: Its antigen is currently not known. Possible read error: a much larger clone is one base away.

Trimming removed 7 bases from V and 6 bases from J; the gene matches leave 10 bases unexplained. From a lookup of the germline V gene, CDR1 and CDR2 are KGHDR and SFDVKD. From the cysteine up to the phenylalanine, the CDR3 has a length of 15 residues. Only the CDR3 region is kept as DNA, spanning 45 bases read in frame from base 1. To prepare the library, multiplex PCR was applied. Reads for this sample came from an Illumina HiSeq 2500. TCRbeta libraries were built by three rounds of nested PCR using primers (Table S4), following protocols modified from ARM-PCR. Before sequencing, PCR products in the 200-500 bp range were cut out of the gel and cleaned up using the QIAquick gel extraction kit. Processing in the source paper ran as follows. Trimmomatic was used to clean the reads, FLASH merged the cleaned reads into complete CDR3 sequences, and MiTCR assigned the sequences to V(D)J germline segments. VDJtools was used to compute clonal diversity as the inverse Simpson's index. A read counted as productive if the sequence was in-frame and lacked a premature stop codon. Clones were called with MiXCR by TCRdb after fastp trimmed the public reads at Q25, and only in-frame beta chains were retained. CDR3 protein duplicates are merged, each entry listing the most common genes and DNA. TCRdb's processing, not the authors' own work, is the source of the V and J calls. The sample contains over 80,000 distinct CDR3 sequences, 80% of them found a single time. 30% of the sample comes from the top ten.

RNA was isolated from bulk, unsorted tissue, and RNA quality was assessed with a NanoDrop ND-1000 and an Agilent 2100. The normal lung samples consisted of distant non-tumor tissue collected more than 3 cm from the tumor edge. The donors were newly diagnosed lung cancer patients admitted for thoracic surgery in China from August to November 2014 who had not received prior chemotherapy. Patients who had received previous radiotherapy or chemotherapy, or who had another concurrent cancer, were excluded from the study. Surgical tissue pieces of roughly 1-2.2 cm3 were preserved in RNAlater solution and stored at -80 °C until use.

Sample: distant non-tumor lung tissue. The TCR was taken from a man in his 60s with small cell lung cancer. Recombination joined TRBV24-1 with TRBJ2-1, with 8 middle bases fitting TRBD2. CDR3 loop: CATSTNGRGGNEQFF. In nucleotide form, the sequence is TGTGCCACCAGCACTAACGGGAGGGGGGGCAATGAGCAGTTCTTC.